These 16 T cell receptor beta chains were all obtained from the same sample, sequenced in a study of T-cell reconstitution after alpha-beta-depleted transplantation in children. Molecular barcoding with unique molecular identifiers was used for the TCRbeta library. TCRdb re-called the PCR reads with MiXCR, one entry per CDR3 protein. This sample has a few hundred thousand distinct CDR3 sequences, with around 25% found just once. The input for sequencing was PBMCs, mostly from graft donor cells, taken 360 days after TCRalphabeta/CD19-depleted stem cell transplant. The receptors originated from a female patient under 10 years old who had a stem cell transplant for congenital amegakaryocytic thrombocytopenia, so the T cells may come from the graft donor.

This clonotype was recorded many times. The V call is TRBV20-1, the J call TRBJ2-7; D is undetermined. The V gene's germline CDR1 is DFQATT and CDR2 SNEGSKA (reference sequence). V lost 8 bases and J lost 1, with 18 bases in between. This CDR3 comprises 14 residues. The CDR3 here is CSLALDARSYEQYF. The CDR3 DNA sequence: TGCAGTCTCGCGCTAGATGCGCGGTCCTACGAGCAGTACTTC.

This clonotype was counted a few times. The chain carries TRBV6-5 and TRBJ2-7; TRBD2 matches at 10 bases. V shed 0 bases, J shed 3 bases, and the junction held 5 bases outside the gene matches. Germline V lookup: CDR1 MNHEY, CDR2 SVGAGI. This CDR3 has 16 residues. This CDR3 reads CASSYSGTSAIYEQYF. The CDR3, as DNA: TGTGCCAGCAGTTACTCTGGGACTAGCGCGATCTACGAGCAGTACTTC.

This clonotype was recorded a few times. As DNA, the CDR3 is TGCGCCAGCAGCTTCGGGGCAGGTCGAAGCTCCTACAATGAGCAGTTCTTC. Translation gives CASSFGAGRSSYNEQFF. This chain links TRBV5-1 with TRBJ2-1; possibly TRBD1 or TRBD2 for D (5 bases each). CDR1 is SGHRS and CDR2 is YFSETQ in the germline V gene. The CDR3 loop spans 17 amino acids. Trimming took off 2 bases at V and 0 bases at J, with 15 bases between the two ends.

V usage is TRBV20-1 and J usage is TRBJ2-2, with TRBD2 as a possible D gene (7 bases). The CDR3 is 14 residues long. Germline lookup yields CDR1 DFQATT and CDR2 SNEGSKA (reference sequence). The V end was cut by 4 bases, the J end by 7 bases, with 16 bases between. CDR3 DNA: TGCAGTGCTATCGTGGGGGGGCCGAGCGGGGAGCTGTTTTTT. Its protein product is CSAIVGGPSGELFF.

This clonotype was observed at least ten times. The rearrangement uses TRBV28 and TRBJ1-2; no reliable D call. Trimming left V 6 bases short and J 2 bases short, with 13 bases between. CDR1 and CDR2 from the germline V gene are MDHEN and SYDVKM. The CDR3 spans 14 residues. The CDR3 here is CASSPPRANYGYTF. The CDR3 DNA is TGTGCCAGCAGCCCTCCCAGAGCCAACTATGGCTACACCTTC.

This clonotype has a handful of counts. The chain employs TRBV10-3 and TRBJ2-7; D is possibly TRBD1 or TRBD2 (5 bases each). The CDR3 runs 15 residues. Deletions cut 6 bases from V and 6 bases from J, with 21 bases between. CDR1 and CDR2 from the germline V gene are ENHRY and SYGVKD. Here the CDR3 reads CAISYTGTAFSEQYF. The CDR3 DNA reads TGTGCCATCAGCTACACCGGGACGGCCTTTTCCGAGCAGTACTTC.

J is TRBJ1-1 and V is TRBV3-1, with D unclear. The CDR3 spans 14 residues. The ends were cut back, 1 base at V and 1 base at J, with 7 bases in the middle. Per germline, CDR1 LGHDT and CDR2 YNNKEL (reference sequence). In nucleotides, the CDR3 is TGTGCCAGCAGCCAAGTGGCCGGGAACACTGAAGCTTTCTTT. Translated, it gives CASSQVAGNTEAFF.

J is TRBJ2-7 and V is TRBV28; 8 bases match TRBD2. CDR1 MDHEN and CDR2 SYDVKM come from the germline V gene. Losses at the gene ends were 6 bases for V and 4 bases for J; bases not matched to a gene: 5. The CDR3 runs to 13 residues. DNA for the CDR3: TGTGCCAGCAGAGGCGGGGGGTCTTACGAGCAGTACTTC. It translates to CASRGGGSYEQYF.

This clonotype was seen a few times. The chain combines TRBV6-5 with TRBJ2-7; 7 bases match TRBD2. The CDR3 covers 15 residues. Germline assignment: CDR1 MNHEY and CDR2 SVGAGI. After removal of 0 bases from V and 4 bases from J, the junction contained 6 bases not matched to a gene. The DNA of the CDR3 is TGTGCCAGCAGTTACTCCGGTCTAGCGGAATACGAGCAGTACTTC. This sequence encodes CASSYSGLAEYEQYF.

This CDR3 reads CASSAMGLAGYNEQFF. The DNA for the CDR3 is TGTGCCAGCAGCGCAATGGGACTAGCGGGATACAATGAGCAGTTCTTC. This rearrangement joins TRBV7-8 to TRBJ2-1; TRBD2 matches 13 bases. CDR1 is SGHVS and CDR2 is FQNEAQ in the germline V gene. The CDR3 loop spans 16 amino acids. Trimming took 5 bases from V and 4 from J; bases not matched to a gene: 5.

The chain recombines TRBV29-1 with TRBJ2-7; 9 bases are a match to TRBD1. This CDR3 is 16 amino acids long. Germline values: CDR1 SQVTM, CDR2 ANQGSEA. V trimming: 1 base; J trimming: 0 bases; junction bases outside the gene matches: 7. The CDR3 bases are TGCAGCGTTGAAGGATTTGGGACAGGGTACTCCTACGAGCAGTACTTC. Its protein product is CSVEGFGTGYSYEQYF.

The chain is built from TRBV20-1 and TRBJ2-7, with 11 bases fitting TRBD2. The V gene's germline CDR1 is DFQATT and CDR2 SNEGSKA (reference sequence). The CDR3 extends over 14 amino acids. V lost 5 bases, J lost 5 bases, and 8 bases stayed unmatched. The CDR3 DNA reads TGCAGTGCTGCCCGACTAGCGGGGAGCCACGAGCAGTACTTC. This gives the protein CSAARLAGSHEQYF.

At least ten counts were recorded for this clonotype. The chain employs TRBV5-1 and TRBJ2-7, with D tentatively TRBD1 or TRBD2 (6 bases each). CDR1 and CDR2 from the germline V gene are SGHRS and YFSETQ. The V end was cut by 4 bases, the J end by 2 bases, with 13 bases between. This CDR3 region has 14 residues. CDR3 DNA sequence: TGCGCCAGCAGCCTACTAGCAGGGGCCTACGAGCAGTACTTC. It specifies CASSLLAGAYEQYF.

Only a few counts were recorded for this clonotype. The chain has TRBV7-2 and TRBJ1-6; D remains ambiguous. With 8 bases removed from V and 5 bases from J, the gap between germline ends came to 22 bases. This CDR3 spans 17 amino acids. Germline V gene sequence: CDR1 SGHTA, CDR2 FQGNSA. The CDR3 loop reads CASGAAVVRWDNSPLHF. Here the CDR3 DNA reads TGTGCCAGCGGTGCGGCGGTCGTCAGGTGGGATAATTCACCCCTCCACTTT.

This clonotype was seen many times. The chain uses TRBV29-1 and TRBJ1-1; D not resolved. Germline CDR1 is SQVTM and CDR2 is ANQGSEA. V was clipped by 3 bases and J by 4 bases, with 9 bases between them. The CDR3 totals 12 residues. Here the CDR3 DNA reads TGCAGCGTTGATTTGAGTATCACTGAAGCTTTCTTT. This gives the protein CSVDLSITEAFF.

V gene TRBV7-9 combines with J gene TRBJ2-1, with D unresolved. Looked up from germline, CDR1 is SEHNR and CDR2 is FQNEAQ (reference sequence). V was shortened by 7 bases and J by 6 bases, with 16 bases between the two germline ends. This CDR3 spans 14 amino acids. CDR3 DNA: TGTGCCAGCAACTTCCCGTCACAGCTCAATGAGCAGTTCTTC. Translated, it gives CASNFPSQLNEQFF.